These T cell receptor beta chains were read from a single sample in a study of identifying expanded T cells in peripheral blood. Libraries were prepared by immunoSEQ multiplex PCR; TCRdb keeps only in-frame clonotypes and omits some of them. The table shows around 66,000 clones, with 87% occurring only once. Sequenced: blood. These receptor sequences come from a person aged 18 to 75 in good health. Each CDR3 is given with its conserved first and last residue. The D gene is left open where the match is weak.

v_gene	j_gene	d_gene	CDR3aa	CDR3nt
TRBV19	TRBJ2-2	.	CASRPGVTGELFF	TGTGCCAGCCGGCCGGGCGTCACCGGGGAGCTGTTTTTT
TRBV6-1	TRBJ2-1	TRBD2	CASSLAGGPSGEQFF	TGTGCCAGCAGCCTAGCGGGGGGGCCGTCCGGTGAGCAGTTCTTC
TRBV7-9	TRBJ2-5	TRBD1	CASSSRTGAQTQYF	TGTGCCAGCAGCTCGAGGACAGGGGCCCAGACCCAGTACTTC
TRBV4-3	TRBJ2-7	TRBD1	CASSLTRGLLSEQYF	TGCGCCAGCAGCCTGACCAGGGGGCTTTTAAGCGAGCAGTACTTC
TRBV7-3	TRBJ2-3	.	CASSLTGELETSTDTQYF	TGTGCCAGCAGCTTAACGGGGGAACTAGAAACTAGCACAGATACGCAGTATTTT
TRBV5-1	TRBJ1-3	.	CASSLGQPSGNTIYF	TGCGCCAGCAGCTTGGGACAGCCCTCTGGAAACACCATATATTTT
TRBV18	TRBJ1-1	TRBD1	CASSQDRSTEAFF	TGTGCCAGCTCACAGGACAGGAGCACTGAAGCTTTCTTT
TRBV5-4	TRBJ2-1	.	CASSLNVGVNEQFF	TGTGCCAGCAGCTTGAATGTAGGGGTCAATGAGCAGTTCTTC
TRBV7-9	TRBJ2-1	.	CASSPTTGLYNEQFF	TGTGCCAGCAGCCCGACTACGGGTTTATACAATGAGCAGTTCTTC
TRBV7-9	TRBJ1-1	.	CASSFEAGNTEAFF	TGTGCCAGCAGCTTTGAGGCCGGGAACACTGAAGCTTTCTTT
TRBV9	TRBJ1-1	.	CASSVGGMNTEAFF	TGTGCCAGCAGCGTGGGGGGGATGAACACTGAAGCTTTCTTT